The 12 T cell receptor beta chains below come from one sample, sequenced in a study of T cells after posttransplantation cyclophosphamide. Libraries were prepared by immunoSEQ multiplex PCR; TCRdb keeps only in-frame clonotypes and omits some of them. The table has 30,000 to 40,000 clones, roughly 90% seen once; the top ten hold about 15%. Material for sequencing was PBMCs. These receptors came from a woman in her 40s with a blood cancer, CMV-positive, and with a related stem cell donor.

The chain employs TRBV28 and TRBJ1-2; no clear D gene. The CDR3 spans 11 residues. Per the germline V gene, CDR1 is MDHEN and CDR2 is SYDVKM. Trimming removed 8 bases from V and 0 bases from J, with 4 bases in between. DNA of the CDR3: TGTGCCAGCGAGACTAACTATGGCTACACCTTC. Translated: CASETNYGYTF.

The chain carries TRBV6-5 and TRBJ1-5; D might be TRBD1 (5 bases). Germline CDR1 is MNHEY and CDR2 is SVGAGI. The CDR3 runs 16 residues. Trimming removed 0 bases at V and 2 bases at J, with 11 bases between. The CDR3 reads CASSYSGQGGNQPQHF. The CDR3 DNA reads as TGTGCCAGCAGTTACTCCGGGCAGGGCGGCAATCAGCCCCAGCATTTT.

V usage is TRBV6-1 and J usage is TRBJ2-7; possibly TRBD1 for D (6 bases). This CDR3 contains 16 residues. Germline CDR1 MNHNS, CDR2 SASEGT. The V end was cut by 1 base, the J end by 3 bases, with 16 bases between. The CDR3, as DNA: TGTGCCAGCAGTGAAGAAGGCAGGGGTAGAGGCTACGAGCAGTACTTC. Translating gives CASSEEGRGRGYEQYF.

The CDR3 spells CASSPTGNPYEQYF. The CDR3 DNA reads TGTGCCAGCAGCCCGACGGGAAACCCCTACGAGCAGTACTTC. The J gene is TRBJ2-7, the V gene TRBV7-9, with D possibly matching TRBD2 (5 bases). Germline V CDR1 and CDR2: SEHNR, FQNEAQ (reference sequence). Trimming removed 5 bases from V and 2 bases from J, with 13 bases in between. The CDR3 has 14 residues.

The chain uses TRBV28 and TRBJ2-3; no clear D gene. The CDR3 sequence is 12 residues long. Germline assignment: CDR1 MDHEN and CDR2 SYDVKM. V was cut by 10 bases and J by 2 bases, with 10 bases left in between. This chain's CDR3 is CATHDNTDTQYF. The CDR3 DNA reads TGTGCCACTCACGACAACACAGATACGCAGTATTTT. Full variable domain (missing parts from reference TRBV28 and TRBJ2-3): DVKVTQSSRYLVKRTGEKVFLECVQDMDHENMFWYRQDPGLGLRLIYFSYDVKMKEKGDIPEGYSVSREKKERFSLILESASTNQTSMYLCATHDNTDTQYFGPGTRLTVL.

The J gene is TRBJ2-7, the V gene TRBV6-1; 9 bases align to TRBD1. This CDR3 region has 12 residues. Trimming cost V 7 bases and J 4 bases; bases outside gene matches: 2. Germline assignment: CDR1 MNHNS and CDR2 SASEGT. CDR3 DNA: TGTGCCAGCACGGGACAGGGATACGAGCAGTACTTC. Protein sequence: CASTGQGYEQYF.

The chain links TRBV4-1 to TRBJ2-4; 12 nucleotides line up with TRBD1. Germline lookup yields CDR1 MGHRA and CDR2 YSYEKL. With V trimmed by 1 base and J by 8 bases, 6 bases remained unmatched. CDR3 length equals 16 residues. The CDR3 nucleotides are TGCGCCAGCAGCCAAGGTGGGACAGGGGGCGGCTACATTCAGTACTTC. This sequence encodes CASSQGGTGGGYIQYF.

V usage is TRBV27 and J usage is TRBJ2-2; 9 nucleotides match TRBD1. Germline CDR1 and CDR2: MNHEY and SMNVEV (reference sequence). V shed 5 bases, J shed 0 bases, and the junction held 4 bases outside the gene matches. The CDR3 spans 16 residues. The CDR3 here is CASSARTGANTGELFF. CDR3 nucleotide sequence: TGTGCCAGCAGTGCCCGGACAGGGGCGAACACCGGGGAGCTGTTTTTT.

This rearrangement joins TRBV28 to TRBJ1-5; weak D call: TRBD1 (6 bases). Germline V gene data show CDR1 as MDHEN and CDR2 as SYDVKM. The ends were cut back, 6 bases at V and 6 bases at J, with 15 bases in the middle. This CDR3 spans 14 amino acids. CDR3: CASSPGGGGQPQHF. In DNA, the CDR3 is TGTGCCAGCAGCCCGGGAGGGGGAGGTCAGCCCCAGCATTTT.

The J gene is TRBJ1-3, the V gene TRBV19; D is unclear. Trimming removed 6 bases from V and 2 bases from J, with 14 bases in between. The CDR3 loop spans 15 amino acids. Germline V gene lookup returns CDR1 LNHDA and CDR2 SQIVND (reference sequence). CDR3 DNA: TGTGCCAGTAGCATCTCTGCGGCCCCTGGAAACACCATATATTTT. It specifies CASSISAAPGNTIYF.

The chain links TRBV18 to TRBJ2-5, with 9 bases aligning to TRBD1. Looked up from germline, CDR1 is KGHSH and CDR2 is LQKENI. CDR3 size: 17 residues. The V segment lost 3 bases and the J segment 0 bases; nucleotides outside the gene matches: 8. The CDR3: CASSPRTGEMYQETQYF. In DNA, the CDR3 is TGTGCCAGCTCACCCCGGACAGGGGAGATGTACCAAGAGACCCAGTACTTC.

This chain links TRBV9 with TRBJ2-1; 7 bases align to TRBD2. Germline CDR1 reads SGDLS; CDR2 reads YYNGEE. This CDR3 is 15 amino acids long. J was trimmed by 1 base and V by 6 bases; bases with no gene match: 7. The CDR3 here is CASTRGGVSYNEQFF. The CDR3, as DNA: TGTGCCAGCACACGGGGAGGGGTGTCCTACAATGAGCAGTTCTTC. Complete variable domain (other parts from reference TRBV9 and TRBJ2-1): DSGVTQTPKHLITATGQRVTLRCSPRSGDLSVYWYQQSLDQGLQFLIQYYNGEERAKGNILERFSAQQFPDLHSELNLSSLELGDSALYFCASTRGGVSYNEQFFGPGTRLTVL.